This T cell receptor beta chain was profiled in a study of regulatory T cells in long-lasting Graves disease (dated by TCRdb to about 2021). Background for the entire study: In the newly diagnosed Graves' disease group, patients had been taking antithyroid drugs for less than 3 months. Patients with persistent Graves' disease were compared with patients with newly diagnosed Graves' disease using TCR sequencing and RNA sequencing of peripheral blood. TCR sequencing covered approximately 13 persistent and 20 or so newly diagnosed Graves' disease patients, around 35 samples in total. The study was registered as a clinical trial and conducted in China. The paper as a whole reports these results and caveats: The authors acknowledged the small sample size as a limitation that may reduce accuracy. The study examined only peripheral blood because the primary lesion, thyroid tissue, could not be accessed. Sequencing and analysis were restricted to the TCR beta chain. Persistent Graves' disease patients showed lower TCR Shannon entropy and fewer highly expanded clones than newly diagnosed patients, suggesting clonal expansion. More public clonotypes were shared among persistent patients (under 3,000) than among newly diagnosed patients (under 1,000).

Remarks on this clonotype: What antigen it recognizes has not been identified. Base qualities are not recorded, but no much larger clone differs from it by a single base.

The sample's time point label, decoded: newly diagnosed GD, antithyroid drugs for less than 3 months. RNA was extracted from PBMCs in TRIzol for both TCR sequencing and RNA sequencing. The diagnosis of Graves' disease followed American Thyroid Association guidelines. Patients were recruited from an endocrinology department in Xi'an, China. Each patient gave 8.5 to 9.5 milliliters of peripheral blood, collected in an EDTA anticoagulant tube. Ficoll Paque Plus density gradient separation was used to isolate PBMCs, and no additional T cell sorting was done. An Agilent 2100 Bioanalyzer and agarose gel were used to check RNA quality, and a NanoDrop 2000 was used to measure RNA concentration. Libraries were built with multiplex PCR. The sample was run on an Illumina HiSeq 4000. TCR beta libraries were built with iRepertoire HTBI primers and Arm-PCR amplification of CDR3 regions. Gel purification was performed on PCR products prior to sequencing. As for the authors' bioinformatics: Gene usage analysis of CDR3 amino acid clonotypes used the 60 to 80 TRBV and 11 to 15 TRBJ segments found across samples. Filtered high-quality paired reads were merged into contigs using COPE and FqMerger. BLAST was used to align contigs to the IMGT TRBV, TRBD and TRBJ reference genes, and CDR3 was defined following IMGT. Highly expanded clones were defined as clonotypes with a frequency above 0.1%. Shannon entropy was used to measure repertoire diversity, and the Gini coefficient was used to measure V-J evenness. Clonotypes shared by more than one individual were considered public. The public reads were quality trimmed at Q25 with fastp and then assembled into clones with MiXCR by TCRdb, keeping productive beta chains. Rows are combined by CDR3 protein, so each entry shows the most common genes and DNA. TCRdb, rather than the study authors, made the V and J calls. The sample has around 250,000 distinct CDR3 sequences on record, under 20% of them singletons. The ten largest make up 14% of the sample.

These data were likewise used in another study, on T cells in Graves' hyperthyroidism and ophthalmopathy. That second report states: Stable Graves' hyperthyroidism was defined as the absence of progression to ophthalmopathy over 18 months of follow-up. Hyperthyroidism patients were newly diagnosed, had a disease duration of under 2 months, and were aged 18 to 65 years. Patients with uncontrolled infections, other autoimmune diseases, pregnancy or lactation were excluded. Diagnoses relied on clinical symptoms, serum thyroxine and TRAb, thyroid ultrasound and orbital computed tomography. The TCR CDR3 was subjected to a first round of RT-PCR using the HTBI primer set and the Qiagen OneStep RT-PCR kit. Blood samples also contained most of the expanded thyroid clonotypes (frequency above 0.001), which suggests that blood repertoires may reflect thyroid immune responses. Ophthalmopathy was separated from stable hyperthyroidism by a 13 V-J signature model, with approximately 89% sensitivity and about 81% specificity obtained in cross-validation and 80%/75% obtained in testing. In validation, the model predicted progression to ophthalmopathy a median of approximately 6.6 months before onset, with about 71% sensitivity and about 75% specificity. TCR V-J signatures able to tell the groups apart were searched for in a discovery cohort of 90 to 100 patients, of whom roughly 42 had Graves' ophthalmopathy and 57 had stable Graves' hyperthyroidism. Prospective prediction of ophthalmopathy was tested in an independent validation cohort consisting of under 20 hyperthyroidism patients and around 16 patients who later progressed to ophthalmopathy. The 85 to 100 discovery patients were divided at random into training and test sets in a 7:3 ratio. In roughly six Graves' hyperthyroidism patients, the study also compared T-cell repertoires from thyroid tissue with T-cell repertoires from blood. Once sampling was done, hyperthyroidism patients were given methimazole at a starting dose of 30 mg daily, whereas ophthalmopathy patients were given high-dose intravenous methylprednisolone. A second multiplex PCR round built the libraries, followed by size selection and purification. The libraries were sequenced on an Illumina HiSeq2000 using paired-end 100 bp reads. SOAPnuke was used to process the raw data, throwing out any read that contained adapters or uncalled bases, had a mean Phred below 15, or lacked an exact constant-primer or identifier match. High-quality paired reads were merged using COPE v1.2.5, and each unique nucleotide sequence was defined as a clonotype. MiTCR v1.1 was used to align clonotypes to the IMGT TRBV, TRBD and TRBJ reference segments. Only V-J combinations with frequency above 0.0001, covering 99% to 99.2% of repertoires, were analysed. The TCS score was defined as F50 (clonal expansion) divided by E x V (chaos), with BLOSUM62-based TCRdist calculated between CDR3 peptides within each V-J. Welch's t-statistics and random forest reduced some 510 V-J features to under 15, which were used in a naive Bayes classifier (R e1071). No statistical method was used to fix the sample size in advance, and group allocation was not hidden from the investigators. The paper reports TCR Vbeta CDR3 sequencing of fewer than 150 peripheral blood samples: 43 ophthalmopathy, fewer than 80 hyperthyroidism and 17 progressor patients.

Sequencing used peripheral blood mononuclear cells (PBMCs), obtained at new diagnosis, from a patient treated with antithyroid drugs. This receptor was obtained from a woman aged 30 to 39 with Graves disease. Donor details come from another sample of the same person, matched by shared clones.

The CDR3 protein is CASSPFQDRSNTGELFF. The nucleotide sequence is given as TGTGCCAGCTCACCTTTCCAGGACAGATCGAACACCGGGGAGCTGTTTTTT. The V and J genes are TRBV18 and TRBJ2-2; TRBD1 is possibly the D segment (6 matching bases). V is reduced by 3 bases and J by 0 bases, leaving a spacing of 14 bases between them. The CDR3 runs 17 residues from the cysteine to the phenylalanine. The read is trimmed to its CDR3 DNA, 51 bases read in frame from base 1. CDR1 and CDR2 are drawn from the germline V gene: KGHSH, LQKENI.